Presented here are 28 T cell receptor beta chains from one specimen sequenced in a study of regulatory T cells in long-lasting Graves disease (dated by TCRdb to 2020 to 2022). Per the publication, the time point label means: newly diagnosed GD, antithyroid drugs for less than 3 months. For both TCR sequencing and RNA sequencing, RNA was extracted from PBMCs using TRIzol. The library was prepared using multiplex PCR. Sequencing relied on an Illumina HiSeq 4000. iRepertoire HTBI primers and Arm-PCR amplification of CDR3 regions were used to construct TCR beta libraries. TCRdb's own reprocessing of the public reads used fastp at Q25 and MiXCR and kept productive beta chains. Rows with one shared CDR3 protein collapse into an entry with the most common genes and DNA. Recorded for this sample are about 370,000 distinct CDR3 sequences; 15% to 17% of them occurred a single time. Roughly 20% of the sample rests with the top ten.

Sequenced here: peripheral blood mononuclear cells (PBMCs), sampled at new diagnosis, from a patient treated with antithyroid drugs. These receptors all come from a female donor with Graves disease.

The chain carries TRBV5-1 and TRBJ2-3; possibly TRBD1 for D (5 bases). The V gene lost 5 bases and the J gene lost 3 bases, with 10 bases spanning the gap. This CDR3 is 13 amino acids long. Germline loops: CDR1 SGHRS, CDR2 YFSETQ. CDR3 DNA: TGCGCCAGCAGGACAGAACGGACAGATACGCAGTATTTT. Its protein product is CASRTERTDTQYF.

On this clonotype itself: The junction does not match germline at one end; this may be a read error. This sequence joins TRBV6-5 and TRBJ2-1; 8 nucleotides match TRBD2. The CDR3 has 17 residues. Germline V gene sequence: CDR1 MNHEY, CDR2 SVGAGI. CDR3 in DNA: TGTGCCAGCAGTTACTCGGGGCTAGCGGGTCTCTACTATGAGCAGTTCTTC. Protein product: CASSYSGLAGLYYEQFF.

This clonotype was seen at least ten times. This chain joins TRBV7-3 and TRBJ1-1, with D perhaps TRBD1 (5 bases). This CDR3 contains 19 residues. Germline CDR1 SGHTA, CDR2 FQGTGA. The V end was cut by 0 bases, the J end by 0 bases, with 20 bases between. CDR3 loop: CASSLTGPTKRVVNTEAFF. DNA for the CDR3: TGTGCCAGCAGCTTAACGGGACCTACTAAGAGGGTTGTGAACACTGAAGCTTTCTTT.

This clonotype was observed a handful of times. The V and J genes are TRBV6-2 or TRBV6-3 and TRBJ1-2, with D hard to call. With 0 bases removed from V and 4 bases from J, the gap between germline ends came to 18 bases. CDR1 is MNHEY, CDR2 SVGEGT, per germline. The CDR3 consists of 17 residues. The CDR3 here is CASSYSSEGGRGYGYTF. CDR3 sequence (DNA): TGTGCCAGCAGTTACTCATCTGAGGGAGGAAGAGGCTATGGCTACACCTTC.

J is TRBJ2-1 and V is TRBV2; 9 bases line up with TRBD2. The CDR3 is 14 residues long. The V and J ends lost 6 bases and 9 bases, in that order; junction bases with no gene match: 9. The germline V gene encodes CDR1 SNHLY and CDR2 FYNNEI. The CDR3 here is CASRPGLALGEQFF. In nucleotides, the CDR3 is TGTGCCAGCAGGCCGGGACTAGCTTTAGGTGAGCAGTTCTTC.

Many counts were recorded for this clonotype. This chain uses TRBV7-8 with TRBJ2-1, with D maybe TRBD1 (6 bases). CDR1 is SGHVS and CDR2 is FQNEAQ in the germline V gene. The V end was cut by 5 bases, the J end by 5 bases, with 13 bases between. The CDR3 runs to 14 residues. The CDR3 nucleotides are TGTGCCAGCAGCCCAGGACAGATCAACAATGAGCAGTTCTTC. Its translation: CASSPGQINNEQFF.

This clonotype was observed at least ten times. The chain links TRBV13 to TRBJ2-5; TRBD2 matches 10 bases. Germline-derived CDR1 and CDR2 are PRHDT and FYEKMQ (reference sequence). CDR3 length: 17 amino acids. V gave up 0 bases and J gave up 9 bases; unmatched junction bases: 13. The CDR3 DNA reads as TGTGCCAGCAGCTTAGGACTAGCGGGGACCGAGGGGGTGCCCCAGTACTTC. Protein sequence: CASSLGLAGTEGVPQYF.

This clonotype has ten or more counts. The rearrangement uses TRBV19 and TRBJ2-6; 10 bases match TRBD1. J lost 4 bases, V lost 6 bases, and 9 bases had no gene match. CDR1 and CDR2 (germline): LNHDA, SQIVND (reference sequence). The CDR3 loop spans 17 amino acids. The CDR3 bases are TGTGCCAGTAGAGAACGGGACAGGGGATCCGGGGCCAACGTCCTGACTTTC. Protein: CASRERDRGSGANVLTF.

This clonotype has a count of ten or more. This chain uses TRBV6-2 or TRBV6-3 with TRBJ1-1; D gene uncertain. The V gene lost 0 bases and the J gene lost 4 bases, with 12 bases spanning the gap. Germline CDR1 is MNHEY and CDR2 is SVGEGT. The CDR3 has 15 amino acids. The CDR3 DNA reads as TGTGCCAGCAGTTACTCGCAGGTCGTACGCACTGAAGCTTTCTTT. Its translation: CASSYSQVVRTEAFF.

The genes are TRBV6-2 or TRBV6-3 and TRBJ2-3; D unresolved. The V end lost 0 bases, the J end lost 5 bases, and 12 bases lay between the germline ends. CDR3 length equals 15 residues. Germline V gives CDR1 MNHEY, CDR2 SVGEGT. The CDR3 is CASSYSRSSKDTQYF. For the CDR3, the DNA is TGTGCCAGCAGTTACTCGCGGAGTTCTAAAGATACGCAGTATTTT.

This clonotype came up many times. This chain joins TRBV12-3 or TRBV12-4 and TRBJ2-7; TRBD2 agrees at 7 bases. The V gene end was trimmed by 5 bases and the J gene end by 5 bases; junction bases not matched to a gene: 9. The CDR3 spans 14 residues. Here the CDR3 reads CASSGPLARNEQYF. CDR3 coding DNA: TGTGCCAGCAGTGGGCCACTAGCGCGCAACGAGCAGTACTTC.

This clonotype showed up many times. The chain recombines TRBV27 with TRBJ1-6; no clear D. V gave up 3 bases and J gave up 8 bases, with 14 bases separating them. CDR1 is MNHEY and CDR2 is SMNVEV in the germline V gene (reference sequence). This CDR3 spans 15 amino acids. The CDR3 DNA is TGTGCCAGCAGTTTCGTTAGGGAATCGGATTCACCCCTCCACTTT. Translating it yields CASSFVRESDSPLHF.

This clonotype was counted at least ten times. V is TRBV18 and J is TRBJ2-7; D not certain. The CDR3 runs 12 residues. V shed 3 bases and J shed 1 base, with 4 bases lying between them. CDR1 is KGHSH, CDR2 LQKENI, per germline. In DNA form, the CDR3 reads TGTGCCAGCTCACCGGAATCCTACGAGCAGTACTTC. Its translation: CASSPESYEQYF. Filled out from reference TRBV18 and TRBJ2-7, the complete variable domain reads NAGVMQNPRHLVRRRGQEARLRCSPMKGHSHVYWYRQLPEEGLKFMVYLQKENIIDESGMPKERFSAEFPKEGPSILRIQQVVRGDSAAYFCASSPESYEQYFGPGTRLTVT.

This clonotype was detected many times. This sequence joins TRBV27 and TRBJ1-1; a weak D match, TRBD1 (5 bases). Germline V gene sequence: CDR1 MNHEY, CDR2 SMNVEV (reference sequence). There are 19 residues in the CDR3. The ends were cut back, 10 bases at V and 1 base at J, with 31 bases in the middle. In DNA, the CDR3 is TGTGCCACCTTATCCGAGGGGACGGGCTTAGGTGGGGAGAACACTGAAGCTTTCTTT. As protein: CATLSEGTGLGGENTEAFF.

This clonotype occurred many times. The J gene is TRBJ2-7, the V gene TRBV24-1; D tentatively fits TRBD1 or TRBD2 (5 bases each). Germline V CDR1 and CDR2: KGHDR, SFDVKD. This CDR3 spans 13 amino acids. Trimming pared 6 bases from V and 5 bases from J, leaving 13 bases between. The DNA for the CDR3 is TGTGCCACCAGTTCGCTAGTGGGGGACGAGCAGTACTTC. It codes for CATSSLVGDEQYF.

There are many counts of this clonotype. V and J are TRBV5-6 and TRBJ1-6, with D uncertain. Germline-derived CDR1 and CDR2 are SGHDT and YYEEEE. The CDR3 covers 13 residues. V lost 4 bases and J 6 bases, leaving 8 bases between the germline ends. CDR3 amino acids: CASSVEPNSPLHF. The CDR3 nucleotides are TGTGCCAGCAGCGTGGAACCTAATTCACCCCTCCACTTT.

This clonotype was seen more than once but under ten times. This sequence joins TRBV5-1 and TRBJ2-2, with TRBD1 matching 12 bases. V shed 6 bases and J 7 bases; nucleotides not matched to a gene: 7. CDR3 length: 15 residues. Germline lookup yields CDR1 SGHRS and CDR2 YFSETQ. The DNA of the CDR3 is TGCGCCAGCAAGTCGGGACAGGGGGCCTACGGGGAGCTGTTTTTT. The encoded protein is CASKSGQGAYGELFF. Filled out from reference TRBV5-1 and TRBJ2-2, the complete variable domain reads KAGVTQTPRYLIKTRGQQVTLSCSPISGHRSVSWYQQTPGQGLQFLFEYFSETQRNKGNFPGRFSGRQFSNSRSEMNVSTLELGDSALYLCASKSGQGAYGELFFGEGSRLTVL.

This clonotype turned up a few times. The chain has TRBV5-4 and TRBJ2-7; 10 bases map to TRBD2. The length of the CDR3 is 14 residues. CDR1 and CDR2 from the germline V gene are SGHNT and YYREEE (reference sequence). V dropped 1 base and J dropped 7; count of bases not matched to a gene: 5. The CDR3 nucleotides read TGTGCCAGCAGCTTGACTCTAGCGGGAGCAGAGCAGTACTTC. Translated: CASSLTLAGAEQYF.

There are many counts of this clonotype. The chain couples TRBV29-1 to TRBJ1-1, with D maybe TRBD1 (5 bases). This CDR3 is built from 15 residues. Trimming left V 0 bases short and J 3 bases short, with 14 bases between. Germline V gene sequence: CDR1 SQVTM, CDR2 ANQGSEA. The CDR3, as DNA: TGCAGCGTTGAAGATCTAGAGGCAGGGTACACTGAAGCTTTCTTT. Amino acids: CSVEDLEAGYTEAFF.

This clonotype occurred a few times. The chain couples TRBV19 to TRBJ2-7, with no clear D. V gave up 6 bases and J gave up 3 bases, with 12 bases separating them. The CDR3 is 13 residues long. CDR1 and CDR2 (germline): LNHDA, SQIVND (reference sequence). The chain's CDR3 is CASRRADNYEQYF. The CDR3 DNA follows: TGTGCCAGTAGAAGGGCCGACAACTACGAGCAGTACTTC.

The V gene is TRBV9, the J gene TRBJ1-1, with a weak D call TRBD1 (6 bases). Germline V lookup: CDR1 SGDLS, CDR2 YYNGEE. Trimming shortened V by 4 bases and J by 3 bases, and 13 bases separated the two germline ends. The CDR3 runs 14 residues. The CDR3 nucleotides read TGTGCCAGCAGCCTGGGACAACTGGACACTGAAGCTTTCTTT. Protein: CASSLGQLDTEAFF.

This clonotype showed up just once. This could be a read error, since a much larger clone is one nucleotide away. The genes are TRBV10-2 and TRBJ2-7; TRBD1 is a possible D gene (6 bases). V was trimmed by 6 bases and J by 3 bases, leaving 18 bases between them. The V gene's germline CDR1 is WSHSY and CDR2 SAAADI. This CDR3 comprises 15 residues. The CDR3 DNA follows: TGCGCCAGCAGATCTGGGGGCAGGAGCCTCTACGAGCAGTACTTC. Residues: CASRSGGRSLYEQYF.

The V and J genes are TRBV5-1 and TRBJ1-6, with unresolved D. The CDR3 contains 12 residues. CDR1 and CDR2 (germline): SGHRS, YFSETQ. Trimming shortened V by 0 bases and J by 13 bases, and 8 bases separated the two germline ends. The CDR3 DNA reads as TGCGCCAGCAGCTTGGTGGACGGGCCCCTCCACTTT. Its protein is CASSLVDGPLHF.

At least ten counts were recorded for this clonotype. The rearrangement uses TRBV28 and TRBJ2-7, with TRBD1 as a possible D gene (6 bases). The CDR3 is 16 amino acids. Trimming stripped 5 bases from V and 0 bases from J, with 17 bases between. The germline V gene encodes CDR1 MDHEN and CDR2 SYDVKM. The CDR3 here is CASSPWWRTASYEQYF. The CDR3 bases are TGTGCCAGCAGTCCCTGGTGGCGGACAGCCTCCTACGAGCAGTACTTC.

This clonotype showed up many times. Mismatch with germline at one junction end may stem from a read error. This chain joins TRBV28 and TRBJ1-4; D is uncertain. The CDR3 runs to 13 residues. Germline-derived CDR1 and CDR2 are MDHEN and SYDVKM. CDR3 coding DNA: TGTGCTAGCAGTTTTGGTCACGAGGGAGAACTGTTTTTT. Translated: CASSFGHEGELFF.

This clonotype was found many times. The rearrangement uses TRBV3-1 and TRBJ2-5; 9 nucleotides align to TRBD2. The CDR3 spans 17 residues. The trim removed 1 base at V and 5 bases at J, leaving 11 bases unmatched. Germline V gene sequence: CDR1 LGHDT, CDR2 YNNKEL (reference sequence). The CDR3 here is CASSQVRTSVGYETQYF. CDR3 DNA sequence: TGTGCCAGCAGCCAAGTCCGGACTAGCGTGGGATACGAGACCCAGTACTTC.

The gene calls are TRBV9 and TRBJ1-2; D gene unclear. Germline-derived CDR1 and CDR2 are SGDLS and YYNGEE. The CDR3 length is 14 residues. Trimming shortened V by 3 bases and J by 4 bases, and 13 bases separated the two germline ends. CDR3 sequence: CASSGRESTYGYTF. As DNA, the CDR3 is TGTGCCAGCAGCGGTCGGGAGTCCACCTATGGCTACACCTTC.

The rearrangement links TRBV30 to TRBJ1-1; TRBD1 might be the D (6 bases). Trimming stripped 3 bases from V and 4 bases from J, with 12 bases between. This CDR3 has 13 amino acids. Germline lookup yields CDR1 GTSNPN and CDR2 SVGIG (reference sequence). The CDR3 DNA sequence: TGTGCCTGGAGCAGGGGTTACGGCACTGAAGCTTTCTTT. This translates into CAWSRGYGTEAFF. The variable domain in full, with the rest retrieved from reference TRBV30 and TRBJ1-1, is SQTIHQWPATLVQPVGSPLSLECTVEGTSNPNLYWYRQAAGRGLQLLFYSVGIGQISSEVPQNLSASRPQDRQFILSSKKLLLSDSGFYLCAWSRGYGTEAFFGQGTRLTVV.